The entry below gives a single TCR beta chain sequence along with its context. Its specificity is not known. This entry is derived from a study of shared clonotypes between healthy human individuals. Study-wide results and caveats: Among four donors, roughly 5% of naive CD4 clonotypes were found in common.

The V and J ends lost 1 base and 3 bases respectively, with 14 bases between them. Germline CDR1 is SGHRS and CDR2 is YFSETQ. The CDR3 contains 15 residues. Measured with immunoSEQ multiplex PCR; TCRdb has only the in-frame clones, and not every one. The sample has around 510,000 clones, 90% to 96% seen once. The healthy adult donors were HIV-negative and reported no recent acute infections or vaccinations. Every donor, a Caucasian adult, lived in Nashville, Tennessee. The sequence was obtained from a woman aged 25 to 39 in good health. The chain combines TRBV5-1 with TRBJ2-7; D is perhaps TRBD2 (6 bases). The sequenced sample was naive CD4+ T cells sorted from blood. Subset specified: CD45RA+ positively selected. DNA for the CDR3: TGCGCCAGCAGCTTGTCTAGGACTACAAGCTACGAGCAGTACTTC. Its translation is CASSLSRTTSYEQYF.